The 5 T cell receptor beta chains below come from one sample, sequenced in a study of technical replicates of blood from a few donors. Data came from immunoSEQ multiplex PCR; TCRdb stores just in-frame clones and leaves some out. The data show about 84,000 clones, 93% seen once. Sequencing was carried out using T cells isolated from PBMCs. The receptors shown here come from a human donor in good health.

The chain couples TRBV12-5 to TRBJ1-5, with TRBD1 matching over 8 bases. J was trimmed by 2 bases and V by 3 bases; bases with no gene match: 6. The CDR3 spans 16 residues. Per germline, CDR1 LGHNT and CDR2 FRNRAP. CDR3 amino acids: CASGLIVTGGNQPQHF. CDR3 in DNA: TGTGCTAGTGGTTTAATTGTGACAGGGGGCAATCAGCCCCAGCATTTT.

This clone occurred once. This chain joins TRBV7-8 and TRBJ2-7, with 7 bases fitting TRBD1. J was trimmed by 2 bases and V by 4 bases; bases with no gene match: 8. This CDR3 comprises 15 residues. Germline V lookup: CDR1 SGHVS, CDR2 FQNEAQ. CDR3 nucleotide sequence: TGTGCCAGCAGCTCCCGCCTGACAGGGACCTACGAGCAGTACTTC. It yields the protein CASSSRLTGTYEQYF. The entire variable domain, with the rest obtained from reference TRBV7-8 and TRBJ2-7, is as follows: GAGVSQSPRYKVAKRGQDVALRCDPISGHVSLFWYQQALGQGPEFLTYFQNEAQLDKSGLPSDRFFAERPEGSVSTLKIQRTQQEDSAVYLCASSSRLTGTYEQYFGPGTRLTVT.

The rearrangement joins TRBV11-1 to TRBJ2-1; TRBD2 aligns across 9 bases. The length of the CDR3 is 15 residues. V lost 6 bases to trimming and J lost 6 bases; unmatched junction nucleotides: 9. From germline, CDR1 is SGHAT and CDR2 FQDESV (reference sequence). This CDR3 is CASSSSGSLGNEQFF. CDR3 in DNA: TGTGCCAGCAGTAGTAGCGGGAGTTTGGGCAATGAGCAGTTCTTC.

The V call is TRBV15, the J call TRBJ2-5, with 11 bases fitting TRBD2. Germline V gives CDR1 LNHNV, CDR2 YYDKDF (reference sequence). V shed 0 bases, J shed 5 bases, and the junction held 2 bases outside the gene matches. CDR3 length: 15 residues. The CDR3 sequence: CATSRDSGGAETQYF. CDR3 nucleotide sequence: TGTGCCACCAGCAGAGATAGCGGGGGGGCCGAGACCCAGTACTTC.

V usage is TRBV5-1 and J usage is TRBJ1-1; D gene ambiguous. CDR1 SGHRS and CDR2 YFSETQ come from the germline V gene. The CDR3 consists of 14 residues. The V end was cut by 0 bases, the J end by 7 bases, with 13 bases between. The CDR3 DNA is TGCGCCAGCAGCTTGGGATTCGAGCGTAGTGAAGCTTTCTTT. Amino acid sequence: CASSLGFERSEAFF.